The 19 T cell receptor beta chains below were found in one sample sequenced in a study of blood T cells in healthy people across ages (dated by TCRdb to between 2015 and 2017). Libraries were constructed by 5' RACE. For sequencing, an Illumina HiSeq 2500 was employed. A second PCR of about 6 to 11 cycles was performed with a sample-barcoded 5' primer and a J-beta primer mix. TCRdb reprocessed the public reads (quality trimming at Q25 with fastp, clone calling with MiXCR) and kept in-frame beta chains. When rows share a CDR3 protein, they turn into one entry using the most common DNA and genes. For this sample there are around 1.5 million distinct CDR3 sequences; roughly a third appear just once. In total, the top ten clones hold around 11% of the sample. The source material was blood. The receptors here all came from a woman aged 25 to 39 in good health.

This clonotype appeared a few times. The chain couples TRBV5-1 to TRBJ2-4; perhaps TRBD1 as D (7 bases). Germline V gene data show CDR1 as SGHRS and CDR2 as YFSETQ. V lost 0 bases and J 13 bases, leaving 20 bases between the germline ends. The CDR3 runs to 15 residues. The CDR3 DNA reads TGCGCCAGCAGCTTGGCCGGGGGACAGCCTACGGAGCAGTACTTC. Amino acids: CASSLAGGQPTEQYF.

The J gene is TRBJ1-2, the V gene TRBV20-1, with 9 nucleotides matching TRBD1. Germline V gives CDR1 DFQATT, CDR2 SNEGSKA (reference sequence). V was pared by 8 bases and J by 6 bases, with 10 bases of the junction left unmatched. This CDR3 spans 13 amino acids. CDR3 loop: CSTLDRGFNGYTF. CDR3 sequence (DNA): TGCAGTACCCTGGACAGGGGATTTAATGGCTACACCTTC.

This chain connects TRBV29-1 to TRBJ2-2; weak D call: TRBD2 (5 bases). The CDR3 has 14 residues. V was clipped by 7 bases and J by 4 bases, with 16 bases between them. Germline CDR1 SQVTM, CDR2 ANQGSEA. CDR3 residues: CSGRQSESTGELFF. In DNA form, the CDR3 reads TGCAGCGGGAGGCAGTCGGAATCCACCGGGGAGCTGTTTTTT.

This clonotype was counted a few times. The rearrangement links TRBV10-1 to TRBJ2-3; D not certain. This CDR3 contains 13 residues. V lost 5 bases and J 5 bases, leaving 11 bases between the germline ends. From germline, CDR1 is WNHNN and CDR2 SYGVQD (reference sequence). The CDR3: CASSPQLRDTQYF. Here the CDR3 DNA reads TGCGCCAGCAGTCCGCAGCTGAGAGATACGCAGTATTTT.

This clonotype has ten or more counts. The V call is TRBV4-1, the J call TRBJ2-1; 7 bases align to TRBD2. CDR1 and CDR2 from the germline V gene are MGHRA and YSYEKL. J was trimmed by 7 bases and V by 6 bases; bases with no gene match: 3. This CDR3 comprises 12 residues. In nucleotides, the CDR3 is TGCGCCAGCAGTCGGACTAGAAATGAGCAGTTCTTC. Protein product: CASSRTRNEQFF.

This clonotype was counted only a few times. The CDR3 region is CASSPGTGGTETQYF. The CDR3 nucleotides are TGTGCCAGCAGCCCCGGGACAGGGGGAACGGAGACCCAGTACTTC. The chain has TRBV14 and TRBJ2-5, with TRBD1 identical over 11 bases. V lost 4 bases to trimming and J lost 5 bases; unmatched junction nucleotides: 6. This CDR3 is 15 amino acids long. Germline CDR1 is SGHDN and CDR2 is FVKESK.

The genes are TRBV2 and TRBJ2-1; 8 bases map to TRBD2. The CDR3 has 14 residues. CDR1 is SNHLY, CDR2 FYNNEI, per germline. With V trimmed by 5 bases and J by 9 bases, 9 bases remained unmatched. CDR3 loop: CASSLAGVRGEQFF. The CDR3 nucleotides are TGTGCCAGCAGTCTAGCGGGCGTCAGGGGTGAGCAGTTCTTC.

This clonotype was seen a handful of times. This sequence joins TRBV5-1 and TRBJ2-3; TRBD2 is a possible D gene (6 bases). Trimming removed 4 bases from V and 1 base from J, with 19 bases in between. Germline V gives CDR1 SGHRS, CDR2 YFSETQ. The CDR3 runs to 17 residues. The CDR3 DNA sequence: TGCGCCAGCAGCCCCCGGGGGAGAACCGCGGGCACAGATACGCAGTATTTT. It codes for CASSPRGRTAGTDTQYF.

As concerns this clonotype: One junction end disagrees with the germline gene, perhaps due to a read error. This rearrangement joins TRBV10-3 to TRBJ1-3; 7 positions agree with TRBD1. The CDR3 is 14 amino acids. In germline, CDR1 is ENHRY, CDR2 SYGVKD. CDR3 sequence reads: CAIRRQGSGNTIYF. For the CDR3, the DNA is TGCGCCATCAGGCGACAGGGTTCAGGAAACACCATATATTTT.

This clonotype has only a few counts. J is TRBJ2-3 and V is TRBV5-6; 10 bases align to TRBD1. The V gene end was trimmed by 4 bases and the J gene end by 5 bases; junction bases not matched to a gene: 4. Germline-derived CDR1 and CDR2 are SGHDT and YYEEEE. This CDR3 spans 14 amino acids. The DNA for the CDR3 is TGTGCCAGCAGCCAGGACAGGGGGAGAGATACGCAGTATTTT. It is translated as CASSQDRGRDTQYF. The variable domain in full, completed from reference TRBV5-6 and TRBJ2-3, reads DAGVTQSPTHLIKTRGQQVTLRCSPKSGHDTVSWYQQALGQGPQFIFQYYEEEERQRGNFPDRFSGHQFPNYSSELNVNALLLGDSALYLCASSQDRGRDTQYFGPGTRLTVL.

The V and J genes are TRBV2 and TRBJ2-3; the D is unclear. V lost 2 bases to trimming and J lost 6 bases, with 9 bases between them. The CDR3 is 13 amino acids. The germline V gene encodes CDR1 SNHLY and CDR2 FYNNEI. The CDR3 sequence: CASSEMAVDTQYF. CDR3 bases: TGTGCCAGCAGTGAAATGGCAGTCGATACGCAGTATTTT.

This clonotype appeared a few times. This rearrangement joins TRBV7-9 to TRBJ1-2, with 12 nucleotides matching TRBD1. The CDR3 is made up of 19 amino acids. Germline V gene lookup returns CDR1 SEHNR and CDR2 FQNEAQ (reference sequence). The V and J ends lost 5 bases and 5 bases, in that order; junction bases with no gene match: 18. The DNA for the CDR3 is TGTGCCAGCAGCCCTGTAACCGGGACAGGGGGCCCCGCGAGTTATGGCTACACCTTC. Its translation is CASSPVTGTGGPASYGYTF.

The CDR3 loop reads CSVVLTNTGELFF. The CDR3 DNA reads TGCAGCGTTGTTCTGACGAACACCGGGGAGCTGTTTTTT. The chain has TRBV29-1 and TRBJ2-2; D not certain. V lost 4 bases and J 0 bases, leaving 6 bases between the germline ends. Germline V gene sequence: CDR1 SQVTM, CDR2 ANQGSEA. The CDR3 loop spans 13 amino acids.

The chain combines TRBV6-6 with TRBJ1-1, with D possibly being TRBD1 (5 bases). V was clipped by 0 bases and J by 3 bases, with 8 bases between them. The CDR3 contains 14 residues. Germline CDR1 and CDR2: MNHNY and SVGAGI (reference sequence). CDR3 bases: TGTGCCAGCAGTTACTCCGCGGGGGACACTGAAGCTTTCTTT. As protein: CASSYSAGDTEAFF.

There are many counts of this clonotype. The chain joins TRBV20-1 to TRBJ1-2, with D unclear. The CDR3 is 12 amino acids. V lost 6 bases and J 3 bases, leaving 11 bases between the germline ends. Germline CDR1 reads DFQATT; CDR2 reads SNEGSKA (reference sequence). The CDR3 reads CSAPEGDYGYTF. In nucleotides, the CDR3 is TGCAGTGCCCCTGAAGGTGACTATGGCTACACCTTC.

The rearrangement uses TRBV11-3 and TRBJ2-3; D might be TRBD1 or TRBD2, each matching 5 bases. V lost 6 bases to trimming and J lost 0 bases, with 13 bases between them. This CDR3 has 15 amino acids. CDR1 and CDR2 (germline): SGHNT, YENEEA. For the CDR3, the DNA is TGTGCCAGCAGGAGCCGGGACGCCAGCACAGATACGCAGTATTTT. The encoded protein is CASRSRDASTDTQYF.

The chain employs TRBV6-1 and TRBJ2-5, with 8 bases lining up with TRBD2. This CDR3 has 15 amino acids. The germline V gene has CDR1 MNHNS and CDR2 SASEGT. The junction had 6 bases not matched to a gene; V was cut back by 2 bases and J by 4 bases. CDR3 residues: CASSESGRAGETQYF. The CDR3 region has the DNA TGTGCCAGCAGTGAATCCGGGAGGGCCGGAGAGACCCAGTACTTC.

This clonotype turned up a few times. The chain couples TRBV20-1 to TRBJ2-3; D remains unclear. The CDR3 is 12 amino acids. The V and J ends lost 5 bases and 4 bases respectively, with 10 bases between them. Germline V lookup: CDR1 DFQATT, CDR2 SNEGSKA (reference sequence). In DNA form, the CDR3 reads TGCAGTGCTTCCCCAGTTTCAGATACGCAGTATTTT. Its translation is CSASPVSDTQYF.

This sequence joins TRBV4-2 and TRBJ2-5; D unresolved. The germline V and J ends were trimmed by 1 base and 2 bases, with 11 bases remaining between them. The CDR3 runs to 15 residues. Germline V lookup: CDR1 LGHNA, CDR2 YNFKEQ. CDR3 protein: CASSQATGYQETQYF. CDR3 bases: TGTGCCAGCAGCCAAGCCACCGGCTATCAAGAGACCCAGTACTTC.